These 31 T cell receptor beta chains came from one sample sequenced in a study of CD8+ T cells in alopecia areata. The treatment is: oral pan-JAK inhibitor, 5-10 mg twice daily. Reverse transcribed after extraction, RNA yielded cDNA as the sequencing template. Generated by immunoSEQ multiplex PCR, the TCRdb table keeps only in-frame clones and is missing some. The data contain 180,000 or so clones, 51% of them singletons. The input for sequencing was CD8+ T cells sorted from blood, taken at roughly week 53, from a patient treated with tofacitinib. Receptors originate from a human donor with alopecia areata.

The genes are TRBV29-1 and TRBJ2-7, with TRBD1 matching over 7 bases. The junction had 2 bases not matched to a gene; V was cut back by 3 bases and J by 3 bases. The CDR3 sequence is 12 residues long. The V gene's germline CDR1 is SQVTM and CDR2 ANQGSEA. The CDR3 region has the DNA TGCAGCGTTGAGAGGGACAGCTACGAGCAGTACTTC. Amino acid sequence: CSVERDSYEQYF.

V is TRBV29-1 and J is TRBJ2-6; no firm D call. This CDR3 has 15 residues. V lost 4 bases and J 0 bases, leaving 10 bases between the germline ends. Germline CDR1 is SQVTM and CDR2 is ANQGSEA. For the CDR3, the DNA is TGCAGCGTTGTAGGCGTCGACTCTGGGGCCAACGTCCTGACTTTC. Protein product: CSVVGVDSGANVLTF.

The CDR3 spells CASSLDFGVYEQYF. The CDR3 DNA reads TGTGCCAGCAGCTTAGATTTCGGTGTGTACGAGCAGTACTTC. The chain joins TRBV11-2 to TRBJ2-7; unclear D gene. The CDR3 extends over 14 amino acids. Trimming removed 0 bases at V and 4 bases at J, with 10 bases between. CDR1 and CDR2 from the germline V gene are SGHAT and FQNNGV.

This CDR3 is CASSLLQGNSPLHF. The CDR3, as DNA: TGTGCCAGCAGCTTGTTACAGGGGAATTCACCCCTCCACTTT. The rearrangement links TRBV5-6 to TRBJ1-6; 7 nucleotides agree with TRBD1. V lost 1 base to trimming and J lost 7 bases; unmatched junction nucleotides: 2. Germline CDR1 SGHDT, CDR2 YYEEEE. The CDR3 spans 14 residues. The entire variable domain, with the rest obtained from reference TRBV5-6 and TRBJ1-6, is as follows: DAGVTQSPTHLIKTRGQQVTLRCSPKSGHDTVSWYQQALGQGPQFIFQYYEEEERQRGNFPDRFSGHQFPNYSSELNVNALLLGDSALYLCASSLLQGNSPLHFGNGTRLTVT.

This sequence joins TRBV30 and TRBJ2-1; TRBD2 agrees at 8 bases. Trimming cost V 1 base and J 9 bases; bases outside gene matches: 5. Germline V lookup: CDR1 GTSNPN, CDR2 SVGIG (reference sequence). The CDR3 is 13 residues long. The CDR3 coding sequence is TGTGCCTGGAGTGGGAATAGCGGGGTTGAGCAGTTCTTC. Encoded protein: CAWSGNSGVEQFF.

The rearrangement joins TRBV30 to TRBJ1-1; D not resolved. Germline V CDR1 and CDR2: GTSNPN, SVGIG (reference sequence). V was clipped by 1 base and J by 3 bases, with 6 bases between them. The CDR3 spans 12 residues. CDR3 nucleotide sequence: TGTGCCTGGAGTGCCGGTCACACTGAAGCTTTCTTT. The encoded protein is CAWSAGHTEAFF.

The CDR3 coding sequence is TGTGCCAGCATCCGAGGGGGCAGGGCCACTGAAGCTTTCTTT. Amino acid sequence: CASIRGGRATEAFF. The chain carries TRBV27 and TRBJ1-1, with 7 bases aligning to TRBD1. The CDR3 covers 14 residues. Germline CDR1 and CDR2: MNHEY and SMNVEV (reference sequence). V shed 7 bases and J 4 bases; nucleotides not matched to a gene: 9.

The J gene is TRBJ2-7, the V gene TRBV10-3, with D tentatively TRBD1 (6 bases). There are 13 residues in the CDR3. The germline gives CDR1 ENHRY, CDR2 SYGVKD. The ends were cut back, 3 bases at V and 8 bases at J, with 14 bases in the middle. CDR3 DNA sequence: TGTGCCATCAGTGAAGAGGACAGTCAACAGCAGTACTTC. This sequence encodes CAISEEDSQQQYF.

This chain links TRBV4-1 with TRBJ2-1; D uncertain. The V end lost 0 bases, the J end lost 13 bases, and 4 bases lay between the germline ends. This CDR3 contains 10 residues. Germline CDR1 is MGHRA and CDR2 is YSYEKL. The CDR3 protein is CASSQDRQFF. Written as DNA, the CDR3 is TGCGCCAGCAGCCAAGATCGTCAGTTCTTC.

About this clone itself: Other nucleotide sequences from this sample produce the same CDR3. Here the CDR3 DNA reads TGCGCCAGCAGCTTGGGGGGACCCTACGAGCAGTACTTC. It translates to CASSLGGPYEQYF. The rearrangement joins TRBV5-1 to TRBJ2-7; perhaps D is TRBD1 or TRBD2 (5 bases each). V lost 0 bases and J lost 2, with 6 bases in between. CDR1 and CDR2 from the germline V gene are SGHRS and YFSETQ. The CDR3 runs to 13 residues.

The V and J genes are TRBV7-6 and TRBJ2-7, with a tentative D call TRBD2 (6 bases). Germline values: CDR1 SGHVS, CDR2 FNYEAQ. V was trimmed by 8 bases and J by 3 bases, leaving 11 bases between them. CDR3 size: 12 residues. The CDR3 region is CASGDSGYEQYF. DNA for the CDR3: TGTGCCAGCGGGGACTCAGGCTACGAGCAGTACTTC.

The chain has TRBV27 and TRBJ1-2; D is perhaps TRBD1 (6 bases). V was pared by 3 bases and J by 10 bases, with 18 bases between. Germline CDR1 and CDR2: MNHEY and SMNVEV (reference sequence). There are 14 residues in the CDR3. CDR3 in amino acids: CASSFAETYRDYTF. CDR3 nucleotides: TGTGCCAGCAGTTTTGCAGAGACGTACAGGGACTACACCTTC.

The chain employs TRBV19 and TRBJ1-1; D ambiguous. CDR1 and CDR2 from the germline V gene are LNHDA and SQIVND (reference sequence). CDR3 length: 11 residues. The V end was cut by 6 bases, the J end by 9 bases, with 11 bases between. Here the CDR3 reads CASRWDGKAFF. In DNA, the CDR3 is TGTGCCAGTAGATGGGATGGGAAAGCTTTCTTT.

The CDR3 loop is CAWSPGQVKAFF. CDR3 nucleotides: TGTGCCTGGAGCCCCGGCCAGGTGAAAGCTTTCTTT. This chain links TRBV30 with TRBJ1-1; D not resolved. Trimming pared 3 bases from V and 9 bases from J, leaving 14 bases between. Germline values: CDR1 GTSNPN, CDR2 SVGIG (reference sequence). This CDR3 comprises 12 residues. Filled out from reference TRBV30 and TRBJ1-1, the complete variable domain reads SQTIHQWPATLVQPVGSPLSLECTVEGTSNPNLYWYRQAAGRGLQLLFYSVGIGQISSEVPQNLSASRPQDRQFILSSKKLLLSDSGFYLCAWSPGQVKAFFGQGTRLTVV.

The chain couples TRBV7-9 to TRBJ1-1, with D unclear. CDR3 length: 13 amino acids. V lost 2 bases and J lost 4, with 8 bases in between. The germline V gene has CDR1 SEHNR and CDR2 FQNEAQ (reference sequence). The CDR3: CASSLLGPTEAFF. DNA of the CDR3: TGTGCCAGCAGCTTATTAGGCCCCACTGAAGCTTTCTTT.

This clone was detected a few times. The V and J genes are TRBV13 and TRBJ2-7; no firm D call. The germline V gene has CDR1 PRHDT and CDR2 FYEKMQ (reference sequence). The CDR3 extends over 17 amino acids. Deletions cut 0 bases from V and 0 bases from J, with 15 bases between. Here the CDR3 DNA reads TGTGCCAGCAGCTTAGGCCAAGGATCCCCAGGCTCCTACGAGCAGTACTTC. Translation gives CASSLGQGSPGSYEQYF.

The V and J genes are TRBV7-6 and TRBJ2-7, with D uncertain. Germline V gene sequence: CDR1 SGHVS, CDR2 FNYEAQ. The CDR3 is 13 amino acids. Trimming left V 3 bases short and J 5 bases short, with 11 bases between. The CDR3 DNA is TGTGCCAGCAGCTTGGATCCCGGGCACGAGCAGTACTTC. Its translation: CASSLDPGHEQYF.

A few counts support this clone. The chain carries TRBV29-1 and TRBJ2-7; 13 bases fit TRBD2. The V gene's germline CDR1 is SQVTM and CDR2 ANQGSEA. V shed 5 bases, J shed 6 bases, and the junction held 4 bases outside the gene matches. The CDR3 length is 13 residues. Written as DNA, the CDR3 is TGCAGCGTTACTAGCGGGGGGGCAAGCGAGCAGTACTTC. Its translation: CSVTSGGASEQYF.

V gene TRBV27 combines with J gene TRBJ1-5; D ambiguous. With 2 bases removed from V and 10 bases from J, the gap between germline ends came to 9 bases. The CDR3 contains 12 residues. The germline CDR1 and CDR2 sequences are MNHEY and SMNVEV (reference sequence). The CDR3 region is CASSLARGPQHF. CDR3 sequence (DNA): TGTGCCAGCAGTTTAGCTCGGGGACCCCAGCATTTT.

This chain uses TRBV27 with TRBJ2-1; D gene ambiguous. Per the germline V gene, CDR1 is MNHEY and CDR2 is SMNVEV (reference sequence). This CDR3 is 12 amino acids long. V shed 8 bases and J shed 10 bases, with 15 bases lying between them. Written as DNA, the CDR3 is TGTGCCAGCCGAATAAGTCAGAACGAGCAGTTCTTC. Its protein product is CASRISQNEQFF.

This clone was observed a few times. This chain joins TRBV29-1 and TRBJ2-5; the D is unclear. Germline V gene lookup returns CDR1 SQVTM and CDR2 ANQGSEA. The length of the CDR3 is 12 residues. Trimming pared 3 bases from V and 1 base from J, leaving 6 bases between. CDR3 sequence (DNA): TGCAGCGTTGACGGCAGCCAAGAGACCCAGTACTTC. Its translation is CSVDGSQETQYF.

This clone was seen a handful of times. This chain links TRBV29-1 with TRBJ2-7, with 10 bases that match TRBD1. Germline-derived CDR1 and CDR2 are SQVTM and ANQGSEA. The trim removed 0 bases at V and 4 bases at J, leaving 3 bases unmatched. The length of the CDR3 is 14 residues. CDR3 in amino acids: CSVEDQGQGYEQYF. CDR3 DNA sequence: TGCAGCGTTGAAGATCAGGGACAGGGGTACGAGCAGTACTTC.

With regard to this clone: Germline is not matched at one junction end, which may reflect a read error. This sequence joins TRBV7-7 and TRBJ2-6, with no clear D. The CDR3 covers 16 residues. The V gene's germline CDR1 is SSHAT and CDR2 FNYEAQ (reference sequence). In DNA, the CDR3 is TGTGCTAGCAGCGAAAGCACTTACTCTGGGGCCAACGTCCTGACTTTC. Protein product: CASSESTYSGANVLTF.

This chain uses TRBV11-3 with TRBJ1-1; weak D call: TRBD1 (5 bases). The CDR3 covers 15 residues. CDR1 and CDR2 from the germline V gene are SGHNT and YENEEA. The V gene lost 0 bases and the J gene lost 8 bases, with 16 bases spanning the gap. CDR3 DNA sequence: TGTGCCAGCAGCTTAGAAGGGCTTTCAGGGACCGAAGCTTTCTTT. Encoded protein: CASSLEGLSGTEAFF.

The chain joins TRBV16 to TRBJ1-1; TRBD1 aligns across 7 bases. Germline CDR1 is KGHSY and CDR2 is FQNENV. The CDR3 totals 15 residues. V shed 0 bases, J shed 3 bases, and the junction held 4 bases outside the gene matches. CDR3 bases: TGTGCCAGCAGCCAATCCTCTCAGGGGGACACTGAAGCTTTCTTT. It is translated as CASSQSSQGDTEAFF.

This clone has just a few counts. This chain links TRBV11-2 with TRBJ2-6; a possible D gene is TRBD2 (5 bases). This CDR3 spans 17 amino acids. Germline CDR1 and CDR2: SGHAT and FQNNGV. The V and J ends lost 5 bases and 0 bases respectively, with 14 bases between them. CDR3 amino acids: CASSLSERSSGANVLTF. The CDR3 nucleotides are TGTGCCAGCAGCCTTTCAGAGCGGAGCTCTGGGGCCAACGTCCTGACTTTC.

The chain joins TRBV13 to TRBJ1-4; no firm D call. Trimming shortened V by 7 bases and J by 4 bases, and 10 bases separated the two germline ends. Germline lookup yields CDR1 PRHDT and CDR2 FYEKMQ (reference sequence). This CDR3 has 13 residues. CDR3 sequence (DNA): TGTGCCAGCACCTACAGCCATAATGAAAAACTGTTTTTT. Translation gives CASTYSHNEKLFF.

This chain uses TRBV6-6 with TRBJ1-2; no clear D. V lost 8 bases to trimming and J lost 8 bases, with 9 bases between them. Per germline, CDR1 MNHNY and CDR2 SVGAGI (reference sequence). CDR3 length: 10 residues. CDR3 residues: CASASLGYTF. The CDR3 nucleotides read TGTGCCAGCGCGTCCTTGGGCTACACCTTC.

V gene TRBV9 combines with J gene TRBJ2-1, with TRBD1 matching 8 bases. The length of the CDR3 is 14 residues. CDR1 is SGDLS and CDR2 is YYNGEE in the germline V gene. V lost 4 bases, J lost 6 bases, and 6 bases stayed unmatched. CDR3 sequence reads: CASSFGTGLNEQFF. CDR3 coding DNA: TGTGCCAGCAGCTTCGGGACAGGCCTCAATGAGCAGTTCTTC.

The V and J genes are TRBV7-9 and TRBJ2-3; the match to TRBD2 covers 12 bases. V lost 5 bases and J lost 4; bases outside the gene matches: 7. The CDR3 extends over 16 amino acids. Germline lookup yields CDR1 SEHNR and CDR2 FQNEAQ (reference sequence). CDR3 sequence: CASSPLAGGRADTQYF. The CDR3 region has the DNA TGTGCCAGCAGCCCTCTAGCGGGGGGGCGAGCAGATACGCAGTATTTT.

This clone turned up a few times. The CDR3, as DNA: TGTGCCAGCAGCTTCGGACTGATGTACGAGCAGTACTTC. It encodes CASSFGLMYEQYF. The rearrangement links TRBV11-2 to TRBJ2-7; D is possibly TRBD2 (5 bases). The CDR3 is 13 residues long. Trimming pared 3 bases from V and 4 bases from J, leaving 10 bases between. Germline lookup yields CDR1 SGHAT and CDR2 FQNNGV.